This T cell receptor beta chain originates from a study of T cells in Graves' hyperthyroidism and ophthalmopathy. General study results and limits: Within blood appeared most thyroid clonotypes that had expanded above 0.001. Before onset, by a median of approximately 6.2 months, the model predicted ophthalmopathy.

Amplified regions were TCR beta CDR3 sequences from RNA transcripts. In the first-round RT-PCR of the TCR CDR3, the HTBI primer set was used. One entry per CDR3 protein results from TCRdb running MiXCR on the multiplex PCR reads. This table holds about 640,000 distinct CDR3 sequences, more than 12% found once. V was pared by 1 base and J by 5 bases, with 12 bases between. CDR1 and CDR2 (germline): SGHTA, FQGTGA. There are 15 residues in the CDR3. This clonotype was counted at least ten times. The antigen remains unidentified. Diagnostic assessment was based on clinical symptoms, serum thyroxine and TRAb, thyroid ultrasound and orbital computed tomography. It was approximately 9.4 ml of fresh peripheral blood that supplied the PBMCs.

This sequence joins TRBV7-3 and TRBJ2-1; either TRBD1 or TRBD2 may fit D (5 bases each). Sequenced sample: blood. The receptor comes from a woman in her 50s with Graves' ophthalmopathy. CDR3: CASSLRGANNNEQFF. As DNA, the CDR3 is TGTGCCAGCAGCTTAAGAGGGGCGAATAACAATGAGCAGTTCTTC. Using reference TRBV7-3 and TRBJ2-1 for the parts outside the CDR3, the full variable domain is GAGVSQTPSNKVTEKGKYVELRCDPISGHTALYWYRQSLGQGPEFLIYFQGTGAADDSGLPNDRFFAVRPEGSVSTLKIQRTERGDSAVYLCASSLRGANNNEQFFGPGTRLTVL.